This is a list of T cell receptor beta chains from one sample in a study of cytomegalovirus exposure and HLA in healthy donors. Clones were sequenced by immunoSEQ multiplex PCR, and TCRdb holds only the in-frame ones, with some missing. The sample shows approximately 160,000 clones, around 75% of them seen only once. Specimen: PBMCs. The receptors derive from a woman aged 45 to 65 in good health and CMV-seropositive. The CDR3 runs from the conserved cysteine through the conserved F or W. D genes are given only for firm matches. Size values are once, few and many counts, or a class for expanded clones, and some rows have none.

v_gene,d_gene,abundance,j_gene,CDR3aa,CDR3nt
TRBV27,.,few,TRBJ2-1,CASSLSSGGAGNEQFF,TGTGCCAGCAGTTTATCGAGTGGGGGGGCGGGGAATGAGCAGTTCTTC
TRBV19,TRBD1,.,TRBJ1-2,CASRRGQVRANYGYTF,TGTGCCAGTAGGAGGGGACAGGTGAGAGCTAACTATGGCTACACCTTC
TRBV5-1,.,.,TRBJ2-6,CASSLDTRANVLTF,TGCGCCAGCAGCTTGGATACCAGAGCCAACGTCCTGACTTTC
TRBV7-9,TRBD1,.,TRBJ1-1,CASSSGTGIGRLNTEAFF,TGTGCCAGCAGCTCCGGGACAGGTATAGGCCGTTTGAACACTGAAGCTTTCTTT
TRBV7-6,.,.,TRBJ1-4,CASSPYVRSTNEKLFF,TGTGCCAGCAGCCCCTACGTCAGGTCAACTAATGAAAAACTGTTTTTT
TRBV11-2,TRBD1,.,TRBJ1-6,CASSPFDRDRRHF,TGTGCCAGCAGCCCCTTTGACCGGGACAGGAGGCACTTT
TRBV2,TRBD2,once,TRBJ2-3,CAKSSGGVTVTDTQYF,TGTGCCAAATCAAGCGGGGGGGTCACCGTCACAGATACGCAGTATTTT
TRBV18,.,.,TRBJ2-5,CASSPAEETQYF,TGTGCCAGCTCACCGGCGGAAGAGACCCAGTACTTC
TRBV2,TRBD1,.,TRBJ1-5,CASSERWGTASQPQHF,TGTGCCAGCAGTGAAAGATGGGGGACAGCCAGTCAGCCCCAGCATTTT
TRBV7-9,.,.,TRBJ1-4,CASSRGLNNEKLFF,TGTGCCAGCAGCCGAGGACTGAATAATGAAAAACTGTTTTTT
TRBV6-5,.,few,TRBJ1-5,CASSYDSYQPQHF,TGTGCCAGCAGTTATGACAGTTACCAGCCCCAGCATTTT
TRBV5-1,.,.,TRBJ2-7,CASSYPGCEQYF,TGCGCCAGCAGCTACCCAGGGTGCGAGCAGTACTTC
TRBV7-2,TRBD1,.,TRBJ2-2,CASRKTGSTGELFF,TGTGCCAGCAGGAAGACAGGGTCGACCGGGGAGCTGTTTTTT
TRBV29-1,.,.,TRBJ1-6,CSVRTAYNSPLHF,TGCAGCGTTCGGACAGCGTATAATTCACCCCTCCACTTT
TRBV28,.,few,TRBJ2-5,CASSTQDGLETQYF,TGTGCCAGCAGTACGCAAGACGGGTTAGAGACCCAGTACTTC
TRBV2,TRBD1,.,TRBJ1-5,CASSPGQGKGQPQHF,TGTGCCAGCAGTCCTGGACAGGGGAAGGGCCAGCCCCAGCATTTT
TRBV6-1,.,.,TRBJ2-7,CASSEHTSSYEQYF,TGTGCCAGCAGTGAACATACGAGCTCCTACGAGCAGTACTTC
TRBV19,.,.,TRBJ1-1,CASSPGYTEAFF,TGTGCCAGTAGCCCAGGGTACACTGAAGCTTTCTTT
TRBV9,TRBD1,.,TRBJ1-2,CASSSQTGDYGYTF,TGTGCCAGCAGCAGCCAGACAGGGGACTATGGCTACACCTTC
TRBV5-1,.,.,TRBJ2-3,CASSLEGADTQYF,TGCGCCAGCAGCTTGGAGGGGGCAGATACGCAGTATTTT
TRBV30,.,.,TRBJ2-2,CAWRGASTRTGELFF,TGTGCCTGGAGGGGGGCCTCCACGCGAACCGGGGAGCTGTTTTTT
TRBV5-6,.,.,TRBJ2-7,CASSLRGLAYEQYF,TGTGCCAGCAGCTTGAGAGGCTTAGCCTACGAGCAGTACTTC
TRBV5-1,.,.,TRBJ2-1,CASSLVVGAAEQFF,TGCGCCAGCAGCTTGGTAGTGGGGGCCGCTGAGCAGTTCTTC
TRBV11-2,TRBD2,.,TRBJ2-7,CASSLEFGRGGSYEQYF,TGTGCCAGCAGCTTAGAGTTCGGGCGGGGAGGGTCCTACGAGCAGTACTTC
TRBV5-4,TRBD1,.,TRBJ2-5,CASSVAGGRETQYF,TGTGCCAGCAGCGTAGCAGGGGGTCGGGAGACCCAGTACTTC
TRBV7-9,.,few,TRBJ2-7,CASSLDLRHEQYF,TGTGCCAGCAGCTTAGACCTCAGGCACGAGCAGTACTTC
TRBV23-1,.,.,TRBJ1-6,CASSKSRVRYNSPLHF,TGCGCCAGCAGTAAATCCCGGGTCCGTTATAATTCACCCCTCCACTTT
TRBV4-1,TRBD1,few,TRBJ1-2,CASSPQRQGANYGYTF,TGCGCCAGCAGCCCTCAGCGACAGGGGGCTAACTATGGCTACACCTTC
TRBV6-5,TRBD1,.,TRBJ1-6,CASSYSRGRGPPLHF,TGTGCCAGCAGTTACTCGCGGGGCAGGGGGCCACCCCTCCACTTT
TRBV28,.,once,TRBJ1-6,CASSPGSSYNSPLHF,TGTGCCAGCAGTCCCGGGAGCTCCTATAATTCACCCCTCCACTTT
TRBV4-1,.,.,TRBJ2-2,CASSQDARDSTGELFF,TGCGCTAGCAGCCAAGATGCACGGGATAGCACCGGGGAGCTGTTTTTT
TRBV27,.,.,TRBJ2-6,CASSYSPAGANVLTF,TGTGCCAGCAGTTACTCCCCCGCCGGGGCCAACGTCCTGACTTTC
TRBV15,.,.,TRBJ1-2,CATSRRPGGNDGYTF,TGTGCCACCAGCAGACGCCCCGGGGGAAACGATGGCTACACCTTC
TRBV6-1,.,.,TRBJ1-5,CASSAQGGSSQPQHF,TGTGCCAGCAGTGCTCAGGGTGGGTCGAGTCAGCCCCAGCATTTT
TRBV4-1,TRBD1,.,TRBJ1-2,CASSGTGNNYGYTF,TGCGCCAGCAGCGGGACAGGCAATAACTATGGCTACACCTTC
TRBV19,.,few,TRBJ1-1,CASSIADTEAFF,TGTGCCAGTAGTATCGCAGACACTGAAGCTTTCTTT
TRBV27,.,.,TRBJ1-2,CASSPFAGGAYGYTF,TGTGCCAGCAGTCCATTTGCGGGGGGCGCCTATGGCTACACCTTC
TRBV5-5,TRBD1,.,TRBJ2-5,CASTTGTGKETQYF,TGTGCCAGCACCACCGGGACAGGGAAAGAGACCCAGTACTTC
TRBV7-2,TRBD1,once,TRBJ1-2,CASTQTPDRGDGYTF,TGTGCCAGCACTCAAACACCCGACAGGGGTGATGGCTACACCTTC
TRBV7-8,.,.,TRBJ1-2,CASSLSGGYNYGYTF,TGTGCCAGCAGCTTAAGTGGGGGCTATAACTATGGCTACACCTTC
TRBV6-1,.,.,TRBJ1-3,CASSEWEAGNTIYF,TGTGCCAGCAGTGAATGGGAGGCTGGAAACACCATATATTTT
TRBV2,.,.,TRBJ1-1,CASTPPGNTEAFF,TGTGCCAGCACGCCTCCGGGGAACACTGAAGCTTTCTTT